This T cell receptor beta chain was identified in a study of blood T cell repertoires in COVID-19. Original methodology: Reference gene primer amplification yielded estimated nucleated cell counts. The table came from immunoSEQ multiplex PCR; TCRdb's copy has only in-frame clones and leaves some out. The V and J calls and clone size were taken over from that table, and D and trimming were inferred from the DNA. Of some 350,000 clones detected, roughly 89% appear once; the ten largest clones hold roughly 3.5%. The source of this sequence is a woman between 18 and 29 years old who had recovered from COVID-19. The sequenced sample was peripheral blood.

The CDR3 loop reads CASSASGPTGELFF. The CDR3 bases are TGCGCCAGCAGTGCTAGCGGCCCCACCGGGGAGCTGTTTTTT. The J gene is TRBJ2-2, the V gene TRBV10-1; 7 nucleotides line up with TRBD2. From germline, CDR1 is WNHNN and CDR2 SYGVQD (reference sequence). The V and J ends lost 4 bases and 4 bases, in that order; junction bases with no gene match: 3. The CDR3 sequence is 14 residues long.